Sequencing of this T cell receptor beta chain was carried out in a study of T cells in localized non-small cell lung cancer (dated by TCRdb to the early 2020s). For context, the study as a whole: The study examined T cell repertoires in approximately 240 patients with early-stage NSCLC and compared tumors with uninvolved tumor-adjacent lungs. The cohort was made up of about 240 treatment-naive NSCLC patients whose localized lung tumors had been resected. NSCLC patients had a mean age of roughly 64 years, and 129 were male and 107 female.

V is cut by 0 bases and J by 3 bases, and the space between the germline ends is 12 bases. The CDR3 numbers 14 residues from cysteine through phenylalanine. Only the CDR3 portion is preserved as DNA: 42 bases, with reading frame beginning at the first base. CDR1 and CDR2 were assigned from the germline V gene (reference sequence) as GTSNPN and SVGIG. At diagnosis, tumor, uninvolved tumor-adjacent lung and peripheral blood were collected and then preserved as a mix of FFPE and fresh-frozen material. For TCR repertoire profiling, blood samples were analyzed in the form of peripheral blood mononuclear cells. What the authors observed across the whole study: Of the top 100 tumor clones, a median of 57 were detected in paired uninvolved adjacent lung; about 26 were also among that lung's top 100. Uninvolved tumor-adjacent lung showed the highest T cell clonality, higher than tumor, which suggests more focused antigenic responses in the uninvolved tumor-adjacent lung. Because multi-region tumor sequencing was not performed, intratumor heterogeneity could not be ruled out. Because of the exploratory design, TCR variables were selected using unadjusted p-values without false-discovery rate correction. Longer overall survival was associated with higher blood T cell density, whereas shorter survival was associated with higher adjacent-lung clonality.

The immunoSEQ Assay was used to sequence TCR beta CDR3 regions from DNA. Turning to the authors' computational methods: T cell density was computed as TCR beta template counts normalized to usable DNA estimated by amplifying housekeeping genes. Richness was estimated with the preseqR package, extrapolating to 400,000 templates for PBMC samples and 120,000 templates for tissue samples. Clonality was defined by subtracting Pielou's evenness from one. To identify tissue-enriched TCRs, differential abundance testing was run on productive amino-acid clonotypes with a minimum total count of 5 and an alpha of 0.1. The Jaccard Index and the Morisita Overlap Index were used to measure how much the repertoires overlapped between compartments. GLIPH clustered TCR beta CDR3s with public tetramer-defined viral CDR3s; viral motifs required at least three viral sequences plus V-gene enrichment. TCRdb holds this immuneACCESS table with in-frame rearrangements only. Some clones are missing; in checked studies, unresolved V genes explain under half, and the rest has no known cause. That table gives V, J and clone size, and the DNA gave D and trimming. The sample includes over 25,000 clones, with about 91% observed a single time. The top ten constitute roughly 7.3% of the sample.

In the case of this clone: Which antigen it targets is not known. No base quality values were provided; no much bigger clone lies one nucleotide off.

Recombination linked TRBV30 to TRBJ2-7; the D match is possibly TRBD1 or TRBD2, with 5 bases aligned in each. The sequences come from peripheral blood, collected before any cancer treatment. The TCR was taken from a male donor aged 60 or over with stage I lung adenocarcinoma. CDR3 reads: CAWSVRSGGYEQYF. The nucleotide sequence reads as follows: TGTGCCTGGAGTGTACGATCTGGGGGCTACGAGCAGTACTTC.